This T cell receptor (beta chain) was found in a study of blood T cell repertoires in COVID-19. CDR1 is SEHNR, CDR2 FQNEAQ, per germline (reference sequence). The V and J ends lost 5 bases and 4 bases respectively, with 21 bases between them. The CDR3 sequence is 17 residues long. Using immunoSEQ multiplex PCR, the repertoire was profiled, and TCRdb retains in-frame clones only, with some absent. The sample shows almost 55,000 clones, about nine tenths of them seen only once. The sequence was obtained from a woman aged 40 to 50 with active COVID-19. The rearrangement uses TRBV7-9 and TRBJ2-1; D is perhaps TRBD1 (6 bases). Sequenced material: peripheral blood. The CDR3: CASSHRARGPKYNEQFF. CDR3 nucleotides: TGTGCCAGCAGCCATCGCGCCAGGGGCCCTAAATACAATGAGCAGTTCTTC.